What follows describes a single TCR beta chain. This receptor's antigen is unknown. No much larger clonotype is one base removed from it; base qualities were not supplied. The library was prepared using 5' RACE. Sequencer: NextSeq 500. To allow correction of PCR and sequencing errors, the TCR library protocol tagged every TCR cDNA molecule with a unique molecular identifier. On the study's bioinformatics: TCR identification, UMI-based error correction and CDR3 extraction were all carried out with Decombinator tools. Expanded TCRs were defined as those above a frequency of 2 per 1,000, corresponding to the top 1% of the tumor frequency distribution. Each repertoire was subsampled 100 times to 5,000 TCRs, after which Renyi diversity was computed with the R vegan package. CDR3 similarity networks were constructed using string-kernel similarity of amino acid triplets, with links drawn between CDR3s whose pairwise similarity was above 0.82. TCRdb reprocessed the public reads (quality trimming at Q25 with fastp, clone calling with MiXCR) and kept in-frame beta chains. When rows share a CDR3 protein, they turn into one entry using the most common DNA and genes. TCRdb's processing, not the authors' own work, is the source of the V and J calls. The sample table shows roughly 82,000 distinct CDR3 sequences, and 10% to 15% are seen once. The ten largest clones capture 4.6% of the sample.

This specimen's time point label, per the study, means: sample taken at primary tumor resection. TCR sequencing used whole RNA extracted from tumor and nontumor lung tissue, or from cryopreserved PBMC samples, without cell sorting. The donors were about 65 patients from the lung TRACERx cohort who had early-stage, untreated non-small cell lung cancer. Only patients with enough RNA available from two or more tumor regions were chosen for TCR sequencing. Including cysteine and phenylalanine, the CDR3 has 15 amino acids. CDR3 DNA only is kept here, 45 bases in frame from base 1. In the germline V gene, CDR1 corresponds to KGHSH and CDR2 to LQKENI. V is pared back by 3 bases and J by 0 bases, with 8 bases lying between the germline termini. This specimen comes from a study of spatial heterogeneity in lung cancer (dated by TCRdb to between 2018 and 2020). For context, the study as a whole: Beta-chain transcripts were consistently detected in greater numbers than alpha-chain transcripts, which likely reflects a higher abundance of beta-chain transcripts. In the raw uncorrected reads, each unique combination of TCR and UMI appeared more than ten times on average. TCR alpha and beta repertoires were quantitatively compared across multiple tumor regions, matched nontumor lung and blood in non-small cell lung cancer. TCR repertoire features were related to nonsynonymous mutation counts determined by whole-exome sequencing of tumor tissue. At surgery, hundreds of tumor regions, roughly 62 matched nontumor lung samples and about 56 PBMC samples were TCR-sequenced for both alpha and beta chains.

What the study reported, not specific to this receptor: Confirming at a functional level the hypothesis that regional TCRs recognize regional mutations was considered to require additional single-cell paired TCR alpha and beta sequencing. Ubiquitous expanded tumor TCRs were detected in blood more often at tumor resection than at routine follow-up.

The source material was PBMCs, sampled at surgery. This clonotype originated in a male donor with early-stage non-small cell lung cancer. The chain joins TRBV18 to TRBJ2-2, with no reliable assignment of the D segment. The DNA sequence is given as TGTGCCAGCTCACCGGGTACTTCGAACACCGGGGAGCTGTTTTTT. Its translation is CASSPGTSNTGELFF.